This TCR beta chain was documented in a study of TET2 disruption in CD19-targeted CAR T cells (dated by TCRdb to between 2018 and 2020). Regarding the complete study: Sample numbers were set by the original clinical trial design and sample availability, with no additional inclusion criteria.

A word on this clone: No antigen is known for it.

In light of the paper, this sample's treatment or condition label describes: autologous CTL019 cells: CD19 CAR with 4-1BB and CD3 zeta domains. TCR zeta and 4-1BB costimulatory signaling domains were incorporated into the CD19 CAR. Leukapheresis was used to collect the T cells for CTL019 manufacturing from peripheral blood. The DNeasy Blood and Tissue Kit was used to extract genomic DNA from pre-infusion T cells, peripheral blood, or sorted post-infusion T cells. The immunoSEQ assay was used to perform TCR beta chain deep sequencing. The authors' pipeline ran thus. Only productive TCR beta rearrangements went into calculating clonotype frequencies. Entries here come from immuneACCESS through TCRdb and include only in-frame sequences with V and J called. Some clones fail to appear in such tables; in the studies checked, an unresolved V gene covers under half of the shortfall, and the cause of the remainder is unknown. V and J calls and clone size are those listed in that table; D and trimming were worked out from the DNA. The sample table records roughly 26,000 clones. The ten largest clones represent approximately 2% of the sample.

Points the paper makes about the study in general: Conclusions about the patient's CAR T cells rested on extensive analysis of a single subject.

The sample was CD8- CAR+ T cells sorted from cultured blood T cells, taken for CD19 CAR T cell therapy. What this sample's cell subset or site label stands for: CD8-negative CAR-positive T cells from the infusion product. The source of this sequence is a man between 65 and 85 years old with chronic lymphocytic leukemia.

The part of the CDR3 DNA that was read is TGTGCCATCAGCGCCCAGGGGGCGACTGAA. It translates to CAISAQGATE. The full CDR3 sequence reads CAISAQGATEAFF. Recombination joined TRBV10-3 with TRBJ1-1, with TRBD1 identical over 8 junction bases. Read data end 3 residues before the CDR3 end; the end is taken from the germline J gene. Trimming leaves V shorter by 6 bases and J shorter by 5 bases, with the junction holding 5 bases beyond the gene matches. From the germline V gene, CDR1 is ENHRY and CDR2 is SYGVKD. Spanning cysteine to phenylalanine, the CDR3 consists of 13 amino acids. The DNA has 30 bases, all within the CDR3, and is read from base 1.